Each of the 21 T cell receptor beta chains below was sequenced from the same sample in a study of blood T cell repertoires in COVID-19. Here immunoSEQ multiplex PCR was the method, and the copy in TCRdb shows in-frame clones only, minus some. The table lists under 300,000 clones, over 75% of them singletons. The sequenced sample was PBMCs or T cells enriched from blood (not recorded which). Every receptor here comes from a middle-aged woman who had been exposed to COVID-19.

The chain combines TRBV7-6 with TRBJ2-3, with 7 bases identical to TRBD2. Germline values: CDR1 SGHVS, CDR2 FNYEAQ. Trimming at V came to 5 bases and at J to 5 bases, leaving 4 bases not matched to a gene. The CDR3 covers 13 residues. The CDR3: CASSLGEGDTQYF. For the CDR3, the DNA is TGTGCCAGCAGCCTAGGGGAGGGAGATACGCAGTATTTT.

The V and J genes are TRBV7-2 and TRBJ2-5; no clear D gene. This CDR3 is 13 amino acids long. V was shortened by 4 bases and J by 9 bases, with 15 bases between the two germline ends. The germline CDR1 and CDR2 sequences are SGHTA and FQGNSA. Here the CDR3 DNA reads TGTGCCAGCAGCTCCCCCACCCTCCGGTCCCAGTACTTC. It is translated as CASSSPTLRSQYF.

V gene TRBV5-6 combines with J gene TRBJ1-5; a possible D gene is TRBD1 (6 bases). Germline V gene lookup returns CDR1 SGHDT and CDR2 YYEEEE. With 2 bases removed from V and 0 bases from J, the gap between germline ends came to 18 bases. The CDR3 has 18 amino acids. The CDR3 loop is CASSFFSSQGHSNQPQHF. CDR3 coding DNA: TGTGCCAGCAGCTTCTTTTCTTCACAGGGACATAGCAATCAGCCCCAGCATTTT.

The chain recombines TRBV18 with TRBJ2-1, with a tentative D call TRBD2 (6 bases). The V and J ends lost 0 bases and 7 bases respectively, with 13 bases between them. This CDR3 contains 15 residues. Germline CDR1 KGHSH, CDR2 LQKENI. The CDR3 sequence is CASSPPSRGTNEQFF. CDR3 DNA sequence: TGTGCCAGCTCACCACCCTCTCGGGGGACGAATGAGCAGTTCTTC.

As concerns this clone: The junction shows a germline mismatch at one end, possibly a read error. The chain links TRBV6-2 or TRBV6-3 to TRBJ1-2, with TRBD1 matching over 7 bases. CDR1 is MNHEY, CDR2 SVGEGT, per germline. The CDR3 spans 14 residues. The CDR3 is CASRYSTGDYGYTF. The CDR3 DNA follows: TGTGCCAGCAGATACTCAACAGGGGACTATGGCTACACCTTC.

The chain recombines TRBV10-3 with TRBJ1-2; 7 bases agree with TRBD1. The CDR3 runs 13 residues. Trimming removed 3 bases from V and 5 bases from J; junction bases left unmatched: 3. Germline V CDR1 and CDR2: ENHRY, SYGVKD. The CDR3 DNA is TGTGCCATCAGTGATAAACAGGGGTATGGCTACACCTTC. Amino acid sequence: CAISDKQGYGYTF.

In its sample, this clone was seen a few times. The rearrangement links TRBV7-8 to TRBJ2-3; 10 positions match TRBD2. Trimming took 2 bases from V and 2 from J; bases not matched to a gene: 7. Germline V CDR1 and CDR2: SGHVS, FQNEAQ. The CDR3 runs to 17 residues. CDR3 region: CASSLSGGAPNTDTQYF. The CDR3 nucleotides read TGTGCCAGCAGCTTAAGCGGGGGGGCTCCGAACACAGATACGCAGTATTTT. Drawing the rest from reference TRBV7-8 and TRBJ2-3, the complete variable domain is GAGVSQSPRYKVAKRGQDVALRCDPISGHVSLFWYQQALGQGPEFLTYFQNEAQLDKSGLPSDRFFAERPEGSVSTLKIQRTQQEDSAVYLCASSLSGGAPNTDTQYFGPGTRLTVL.

The chain employs TRBV7-9 and TRBJ2-2; D ambiguous. CDR3 length: 16 residues. The germline CDR1 and CDR2 sequences are SEHNR and FQNEAQ (reference sequence). The V and J ends lost 5 bases and 0 bases respectively, with 13 bases between them. The CDR3 region has the DNA TGTGCCAGCAGCCCTCAGGTACCTGCGAACACCGGGGAGCTGTTTTTT. Translating it yields CASSPQVPANTGELFF.

Turning to this clone: One end of the junction fails to match germline, which may point to a read error. The chain combines TRBV9 with TRBJ1-6; D is uncertain. The CDR3 is 15 residues long. CDR1 is SGDLS, CDR2 YYNGEE, per germline. The CDR3 spells CASSVEEGFSLPPHF. In DNA form, the CDR3 reads TGTGCCAGCAGCGTAGAGGAGGGATTCTCCCTCCCCCCCCACTTT. Combining the CDR3 with reference TRBV9 and TRBJ1-6 gives the whole variable domain DSGVTQTPKHLITATGQRVTLRCSPRSGDLSVYWYQQSLDQGLQFLIQYYNGEERAKGNILERFSAQQFPDLHSELNLSSLELGDSALYFCASSVEEGFSLPPHFGNGTRLTVT.

V is TRBV7-9 and J is TRBJ2-7; D gene unclear. The germline gives CDR1 SEHNR, CDR2 FQNEAQ (reference sequence). The CDR3 covers 12 residues. Trimming removed 5 bases at V and 3 bases at J, with 8 bases between. The CDR3 loop reads CASSPIDYEQYF. In DNA, the CDR3 is TGTGCCAGCAGCCCTATCGACTACGAGCAGTACTTC.

The V and J genes are TRBV10-3 and TRBJ2-7; TRBD1 matches 8 bases. After removal of 3 bases from V and 6 bases from J, the junction contained 1 base not matched to a gene. This CDR3 comprises 12 residues. The germline CDR1 and CDR2 sequences are ENHRY and SYGVKD. The CDR3 loop is CAISDGQGEQYV. CDR3 nucleotide sequence: TGTGCCATCAGTGATGGACAGGGCGAGCAGTACGTC.

There are a few counts of this clone. This chain uses TRBV9 with TRBJ1-2; TRBD1 matches at 8 bases. Germline V gene lookup returns CDR1 SGDLS and CDR2 YYNGEE. With 0 bases clipped from V and 8 bases from J, the junction kept 6 bases outside the gene matches. The CDR3 is made up of 14 amino acids. CDR3 protein: CASSVATGEEGYTF. The DNA for the CDR3 is TGTGCCAGCAGCGTAGCGACAGGGGAGGAGGGCTACACCTTC.

Only one count was recorded for this clone. This chain connects TRBV15 to TRBJ1-4; possible D gene TRBD1, 5 bases. In germline, CDR1 is LNHNV, CDR2 YYDKDF (reference sequence). This CDR3 comprises 18 residues. Deletions cut 1 base from V and 0 bases from J, with 15 bases between. CDR3 nucleotide sequence: TGTGCCACCAGCAGAGTTCCGGGGGGTATGGCAACTAATGAAAAACTGTTTTTT. Translating it yields CATSRVPGGMATNEKLFF. Complete variable domain (other parts from reference TRBV15 and TRBJ1-4): DAMVIQNPRYQVTQFGKPVTLSCSQTLNHNVMYWYQQKSSQAPKLLFHYYDKDFNNEADTPDNFQSRRPNTSFCFLDIRSPGLGDTAMYLCATSRVPGGMATNEKLFFGSGTQLSVL.

The gene calls are TRBV30 and TRBJ2-2, with 8 bases identical to TRBD1. Looked up from germline, CDR1 is GTSNPN and CDR2 is SVGIG (reference sequence). The V gene end was trimmed by 7 bases and the J gene end by 8 bases; junction bases not matched to a gene: 3. The CDR3 spans 11 residues. The CDR3 DNA is TGTGCCTCAGGGGGCTATGGGGAGCTGTTTTTT. Translating gives CASGGYGELFF. The whole variable domain, remainder taken from reference TRBV30 and TRBJ2-2, is SQTIHQWPATLVQPVGSPLSLECTVEGTSNPNLYWYRQAAGRGLQLLFYSVGIGQISSEVPQNLSASRPQDRQFILSSKKLLLSDSGFYLCASGGYGELFFGEGSRLTVL.

This rearrangement joins TRBV2 to TRBJ2-1, with TRBD2 matching over 10 bases. The CDR3 runs to 15 residues. The germline V gene encodes CDR1 SNHLY and CDR2 FYNNEI. With V trimmed by 2 bases and J by 6 bases, 4 bases remained unmatched. The CDR3 bases are TGTGCCAGCAGTGAAATAGCGGGAGGCCTCAATGAGCAGTTCTTC. Amino acid sequence: CASSEIAGGLNEQFF.

The chain combines TRBV19 with TRBJ2-7; TRBD2 matches 12 bases. The V gene end was trimmed by 4 bases and the J gene end by 12 bases; junction bases not matched to a gene: 10. There are 14 residues in the CDR3. Germline V gives CDR1 LNHDA, CDR2 SQIVND (reference sequence). The CDR3 sequence is CASSKTSGRDSVYV. The CDR3 nucleotides read TGTGCCAGTAGTAAGACTAGCGGGAGAGACTCAGTGTACGTC.

This chain joins TRBV24-1 and TRBJ2-3, with TRBD1 as a possible D gene (5 bases). The CDR3 consists of 15 residues. V shed 5 bases and J shed 2 bases, with 13 bases lying between them. The V gene's germline CDR1 is KGHDR and CDR2 SFDVKD. The CDR3, as DNA: TGTGCCACCAGTGGGACATCCTCTTCCACAGATACGCAGTATTTT. Amino acids: CATSGTSSSTDTQYF.

The chain combines TRBV7-9 with TRBJ1-1, with D uncertain. CDR3 length equals 15 residues. Germline V gives CDR1 SEHNR, CDR2 FQNEAQ (reference sequence). Trimming took 5 bases from V and 1 from J, leaving 14 bases between them. CDR3 nucleotide sequence: TGTGCCAGCAGCCCTAGATTGGGAGAGAACACTGAAGCTTTCTTT. Translation gives CASSPRLGENTEAFF.

The table lists this clone with a count of one. The J gene is TRBJ2-3, the V gene TRBV9, with D perhaps TRBD2 (5 bases). Germline values: CDR1 SGDLS, CDR2 YYNGEE. The CDR3 totals 15 residues. V gave up 4 bases and J gave up 4 bases, with 16 bases separating them. CDR3 nucleotides: TGTGCCAGCAGCCCACATCTGGGAGCCGCAGATACGCAGTATTTT. Encoded protein: CASSPHLGAADTQYF. Combining the CDR3 with reference TRBV9 and TRBJ2-3 gives the whole variable domain DSGVTQTPKHLITATGQRVTLRCSPRSGDLSVYWYQQSLDQGLQFLIQYYNGEERAKGNILERFSAQQFPDLHSELNLSSLELGDSALYFCASSPHLGAADTQYFGPGTRLTVL.

V gene TRBV18 combines with J gene TRBJ1-2; no clear D. This CDR3 region has 16 residues. V was shortened by 2 bases and J by 0 bases, with 13 bases between the two germline ends. Germline lookup yields CDR1 KGHSH and CDR2 LQKENI. CDR3 amino acids: CASSPWEVRANYGYTF. CDR3 nucleotides: TGTGCCAGCTCACCATGGGAGGTTAGAGCTAACTATGGCTACACCTTC.

The chain employs TRBV7-2 and TRBJ2-7, with D tentatively TRBD1 (6 bases). This CDR3 contains 15 residues. Germline CDR1 and CDR2: SGHTA and FQGNSA. V was pared by 7 bases and J by 1 base, with 17 bases between. The CDR3: CASTNQFGQSYEQYF. CDR3 coding DNA: TGTGCCAGCACCAACCAATTCGGACAGTCCTACGAGCAGTACTTC.